Presented here are 8 T cell receptor beta chains from one specimen sequenced in a study of blood T cell repertoires in COVID-19. TCRdb keeps only in-frame clones here, not all; method: immunoSEQ multiplex PCR. The table shows approximately 94,000 clones, with approximately 80% occurring only once. Sequencing was carried out using peripheral blood. Source of these receptors: a human donor in a cohort sampled during active COVID-19.

V is TRBV9 and J is TRBJ2-3, with a possible D match to TRBD1 (5 bases). CDR1 and CDR2 (germline): SGDLS, YYNGEE. V was cut by 2 bases and J by 2 bases, with 12 bases left in between. The CDR3 has 15 amino acids. The CDR3 sequence: CASSVSAGNTDTQYF. CDR3 nucleotides: TGTGCCAGCAGCGTGAGTGCAGGGAACACAGATACGCAGTATTTT.

The chain uses TRBV7-8 and TRBJ1-1; D perhaps matches TRBD1 (5 bases). Germline loops: CDR1 SGHVS, CDR2 FQNEAQ. Trimming took off 3 bases at V and 4 bases at J, with 9 bases between the two ends. This CDR3 region has 13 residues. CDR3 amino acids: CASSLNRLTEAFF. For the CDR3, the DNA is TGTGCCAGCAGCTTGAACAGGCTCACTGAAGCTTTCTTT.

This sequence joins TRBV5-5 and TRBJ1-3; D is unclear. CDR3 length equals 17 residues. Trimming removed 0 bases at V and 2 bases at J, with 15 bases between. Germline CDR1 SGHKS, CDR2 YYEKEE (reference sequence). Here the CDR3 reads CASSLGPGIGTGNTIYF. For the CDR3, the DNA is TGTGCCAGCAGCTTGGGGCCGGGGATAGGGACTGGAAACACCATATATTTT.

The chain combines TRBV15 with TRBJ2-5; 9 bases line up with TRBD2. The CDR3 is made up of 16 amino acids. Per the germline V gene, CDR1 is LNHNV and CDR2 is YYDKDF (reference sequence). V lost 7 bases and J lost 2; bases outside the gene matches: 11. The CDR3 loop is CATTKGAGGSQETQYF. CDR3 coding DNA: TGTGCCACCACCAAAGGAGCGGGAGGTTCTCAAGAGACCCAGTACTTC.

The chain employs TRBV25-1 and TRBJ1-1; 7 nucleotides match TRBD1. The V segment lost 4 bases and the J segment 0 bases; nucleotides outside the gene matches: 5. This CDR3 is 15 amino acids long. The germline CDR1 and CDR2 sequences are MGHDK and SYGVNS. This CDR3 is CASSGFRGVNTEAFF. As DNA, the CDR3 is TGTGCCAGCAGTGGGTTCAGGGGGGTGAACACTGAAGCTTTCTTT.

The rearrangement joins TRBV7-9 to TRBJ2-2, with TRBD1 identical over 9 bases. The ends lost 6 bases at V and 5 bases at J; junction bases unmatched: 7. Germline CDR1 SEHNR, CDR2 FQNEAQ (reference sequence). CDR3 length equals 15 residues. The CDR3: CASRLTGGATGELFF. The CDR3 region has the DNA TGTGCCAGCAGGCTGACAGGGGGAGCAACCGGGGAGCTGTTTTTT.

The J gene is TRBJ1-2, the V gene TRBV7-3; D unclear. The length of the CDR3 is 14 residues. The V gene's germline CDR1 is SGHTA and CDR2 FQGTGA. V shed 5 bases and J shed 6 bases, with 16 bases lying between them. For the CDR3, the DNA is TGTGCCAGCAGCCCCGGGGAGGGAATAAATGGCTACACCTTC. This sequence encodes CASSPGEGINGYTF. Looking up the rest from reference TRBV7-3 and TRBJ1-2 gives the full variable domain: GAGVSQTPSNKVTEKGKYVELRCDPISGHTALYWYRQSLGQGPEFLIYFQGTGAADDSGLPNDRFFAVRPEGSVSTLKIQRTERGDSAVYLCASSPGEGINGYTFGSGTRLTVV.

The chain has TRBV2 and TRBJ2-7, with TRBD2 matching 12 bases. V lost 8 bases and J lost 5; bases outside the gene matches: 7. Germline V gene lookup returns CDR1 SNHLY and CDR2 FYNNEI. The length of the CDR3 is 14 residues. CDR3 amino acids: CASQTSGSSNEQYF. CDR3 bases: TGTGCCAGCCAGACTAGCGGGAGTTCTAACGAGCAGTACTTC.